The T cell receptor (beta chain) under discussion was sequenced for a study of T cell changes during pregnancy in multiple sclerosis. The data were produced by immunoSEQ multiplex PCR, yet TCRdb's version contains in-frame clones alone and is incomplete. The profile shows tens of thousands of clones, roughly 89% of them singletons. Sequences were derived from CD8+ T cells from peripheral blood mononuclear cells, sampled before pregnancy. This receptor was identified in a female donor with multiple sclerosis, enrolled in a pregnancy study.

The CDR3 DNA reads TGTGCCACCAGCAGAGATCTTGGGACAGAGGCCTACGAGCAGTACTTC. It yields the protein CATSRDLGTEAYEQYF. The J gene is TRBJ2-7, the V gene TRBV15, with 7 bases fitting TRBD1. Germline CDR1 is LNHNV and CDR2 is YYDKDF (reference sequence). The V segment lost 0 bases and the J segment 2 bases; nucleotides outside the gene matches: 7. CDR3 length: 16 amino acids.